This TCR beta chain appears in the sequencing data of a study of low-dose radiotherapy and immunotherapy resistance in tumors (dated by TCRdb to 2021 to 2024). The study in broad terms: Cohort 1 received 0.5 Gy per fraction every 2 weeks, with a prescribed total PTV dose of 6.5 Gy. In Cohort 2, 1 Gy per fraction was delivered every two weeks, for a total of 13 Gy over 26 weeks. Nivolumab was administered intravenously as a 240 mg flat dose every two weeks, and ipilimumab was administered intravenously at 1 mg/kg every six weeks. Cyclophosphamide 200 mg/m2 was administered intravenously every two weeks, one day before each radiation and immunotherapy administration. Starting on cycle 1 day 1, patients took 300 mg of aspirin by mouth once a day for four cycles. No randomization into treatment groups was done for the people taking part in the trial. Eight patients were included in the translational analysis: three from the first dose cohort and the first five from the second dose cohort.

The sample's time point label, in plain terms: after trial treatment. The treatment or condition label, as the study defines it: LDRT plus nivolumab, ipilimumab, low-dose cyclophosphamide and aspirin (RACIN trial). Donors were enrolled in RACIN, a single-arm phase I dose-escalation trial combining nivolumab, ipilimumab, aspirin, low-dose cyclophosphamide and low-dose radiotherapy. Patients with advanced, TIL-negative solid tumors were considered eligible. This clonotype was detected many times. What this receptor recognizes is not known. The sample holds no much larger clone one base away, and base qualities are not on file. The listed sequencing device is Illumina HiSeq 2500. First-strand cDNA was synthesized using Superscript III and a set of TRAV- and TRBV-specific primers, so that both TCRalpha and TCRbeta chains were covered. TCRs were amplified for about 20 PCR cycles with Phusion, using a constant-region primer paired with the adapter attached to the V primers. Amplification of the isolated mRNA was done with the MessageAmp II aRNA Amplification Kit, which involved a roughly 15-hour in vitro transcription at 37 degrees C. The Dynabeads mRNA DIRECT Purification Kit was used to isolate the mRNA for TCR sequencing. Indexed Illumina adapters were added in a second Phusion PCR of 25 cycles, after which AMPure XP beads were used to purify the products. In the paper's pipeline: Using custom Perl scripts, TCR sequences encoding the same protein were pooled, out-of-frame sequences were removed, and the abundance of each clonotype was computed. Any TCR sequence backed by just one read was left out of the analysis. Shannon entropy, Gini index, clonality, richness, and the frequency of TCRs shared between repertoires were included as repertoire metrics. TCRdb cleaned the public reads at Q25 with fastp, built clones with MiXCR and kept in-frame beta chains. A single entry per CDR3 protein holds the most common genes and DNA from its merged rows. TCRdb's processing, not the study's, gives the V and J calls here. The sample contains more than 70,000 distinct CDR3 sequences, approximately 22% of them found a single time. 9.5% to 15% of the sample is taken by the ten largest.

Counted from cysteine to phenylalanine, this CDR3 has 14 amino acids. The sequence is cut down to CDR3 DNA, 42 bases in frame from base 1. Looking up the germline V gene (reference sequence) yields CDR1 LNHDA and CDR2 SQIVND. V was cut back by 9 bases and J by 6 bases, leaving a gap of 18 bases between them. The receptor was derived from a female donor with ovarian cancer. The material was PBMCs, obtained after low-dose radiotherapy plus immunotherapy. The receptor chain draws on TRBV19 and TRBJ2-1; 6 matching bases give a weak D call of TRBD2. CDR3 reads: CASRGLGGSNEQFF. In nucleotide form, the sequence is TGTGCCAGCCGGGGACTCGGAGGGTCCAATGAGCAGTTCTTC.